This TCR beta chain came from a study of shared clonotypes between healthy human individuals. Study-wide findings and caveats: A small donor pool kept down the genetic and exposure-history diversity that was represented.

The assay was carried out at the deep level. Original processing notes: Filtering differed since immunoSEQ provided only junctions, with no quality scores. The data were produced by immunoSEQ multiplex PCR, yet TCRdb's version contains in-frame clones alone and is incomplete. V and J calls and clone size are given by that table; D and trimming were obtained from the DNA. Found here are under 600,000 clones, 75% to 80% of them singletons; the top ten hold roughly an eighth. Per germline, CDR1 MNHEY and CDR2 SMNVEV (reference sequence). This CDR3 has 13 residues. Trimming took 5 bases from V and 5 from J, leaving 13 bases between them. Worth noting for this clone: The antigen remains undetermined.

J is TRBJ2-7 and V is TRBV27, with D tentatively TRBD1 (6 bases). What was sequenced was PBMCs. The TCR originated in a woman in her 40s in good health. Some clones in this sample may be carry-over from other donors' samples. This CDR3 reads CASSPTGFHEQYF. CDR3 nucleotide sequence: TGTGCCAGCAGTCCAACAGGGTTCCACGAGCAGTACTTC.